This T cell receptor (beta chain) was sequenced for a study of blood T cells in healthy people across ages. CDR1 is DFQATT and CDR2 is SNEGSKA in the germline V gene (reference sequence). After removal of 1 base from V and 14 bases from J, the junction contained 9 bases not matched to a gene. The CDR3 has 13 residues. The study, taken as a whole, reports: With donor CMV status unknown, expanded clonotype changes were possibly confounded.

The table lists this clonotype with a few counts. What it binds is not known. Combining a sample-barcoded 5' primer with a J-beta primer mix, a second PCR ran for about 7 to 11 cycles. TCRdb redid the calling of the 5' RACE reads with MiXCR, one entry per CDR3 protein. This table has roughly 1,700,000 distinct CDR3 sequences, 25% to 30% appearing once. Sequencing input: blood. This receptor was taken from a woman aged 25 to 39 in good health. The genes are TRBV20-1 and TRBJ2-1; TRBD1 agrees at 9 bases. As DNA, the CDR3 is TGCAGTGCTAGAGTATCTGGAAGGACAGGGGAGTTCTTC. Translation gives CSARVSGRTGEFF.